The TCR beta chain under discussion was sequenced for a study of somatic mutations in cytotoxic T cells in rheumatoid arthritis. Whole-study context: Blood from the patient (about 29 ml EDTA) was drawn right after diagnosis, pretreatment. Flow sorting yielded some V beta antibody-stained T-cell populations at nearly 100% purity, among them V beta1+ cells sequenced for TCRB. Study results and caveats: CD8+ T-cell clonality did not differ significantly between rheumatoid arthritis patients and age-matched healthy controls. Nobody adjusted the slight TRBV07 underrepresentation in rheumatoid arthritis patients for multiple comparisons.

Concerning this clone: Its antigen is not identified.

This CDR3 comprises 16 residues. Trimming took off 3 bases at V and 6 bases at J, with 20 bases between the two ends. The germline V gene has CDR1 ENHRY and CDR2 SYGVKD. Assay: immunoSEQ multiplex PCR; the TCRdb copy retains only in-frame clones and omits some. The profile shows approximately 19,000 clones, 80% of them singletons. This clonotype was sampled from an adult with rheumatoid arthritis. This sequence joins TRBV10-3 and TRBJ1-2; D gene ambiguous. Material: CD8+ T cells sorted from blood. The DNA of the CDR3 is TGTGCCATCAGTGAATCTCGAGGGAATATAAGAAATGGCTACACCTTC. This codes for CAISESRGNIRNGYTF.